This TCR beta chain derives from a study of cytomegalovirus exposure and HLA in healthy donors. A note on this clone: Its antigen is still unknown.

Trimming removed 7 bases from V and 6 bases from J; junction bases left unmatched: 5. The CDR3 spans 13 residues. Germline V gene lookup returns CDR1 LNHDA and CDR2 SQIVND (reference sequence). Study conclusions and caveats: Upon later analysis, HLA-associated TCR beta chains proved more clonally expanded than other, equally common chains. In terms of immune exposure information, only CMV serostatus was available.

Primers for the PCR totalled 60 Vbeta and 13 Jbeta. TCRdb's copy holds only in-frame clones and misses some; the assay was immunoSEQ multiplex PCR. This sample carries fewer than 110,000 clones, about 74% of them seen once, and the ten largest clones take roughly 15%. The sequencing input was PBMCs. This receptor was taken from a middle-aged woman in good health and CMV-seropositive. V is TRBV19 and J is TRBJ1-1; 10 nucleotides align to TRBD1. CDR3 DNA: TGTGCCAGTAATAGACAGGGGGCTGCTGAAGCTTTCTTT. Translating it yields CASNRQGAAEAFF.